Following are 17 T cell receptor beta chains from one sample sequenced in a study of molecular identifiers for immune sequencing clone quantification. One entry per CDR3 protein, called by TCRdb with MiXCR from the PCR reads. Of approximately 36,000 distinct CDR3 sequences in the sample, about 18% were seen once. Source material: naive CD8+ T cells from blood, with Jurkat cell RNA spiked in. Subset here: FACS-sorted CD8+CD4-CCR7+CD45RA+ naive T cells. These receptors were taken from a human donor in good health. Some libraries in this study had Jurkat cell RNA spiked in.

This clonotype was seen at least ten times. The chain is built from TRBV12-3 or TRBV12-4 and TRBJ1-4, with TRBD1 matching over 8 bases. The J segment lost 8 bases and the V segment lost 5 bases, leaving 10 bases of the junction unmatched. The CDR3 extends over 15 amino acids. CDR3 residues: CASSNTDRGSEKLFF. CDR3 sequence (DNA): TGTGCCAGCAGTAATACAGACAGGGGTTCGGAAAAACTGTTTTTT.

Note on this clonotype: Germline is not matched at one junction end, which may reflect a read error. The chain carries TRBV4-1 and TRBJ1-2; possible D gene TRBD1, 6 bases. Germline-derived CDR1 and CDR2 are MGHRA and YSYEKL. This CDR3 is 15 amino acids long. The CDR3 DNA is TGCGCCAGCAACCAAGTAATCGGCGGGGGCTATGGCTACATCTTC. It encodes CASNQVIGGGYGYIF.

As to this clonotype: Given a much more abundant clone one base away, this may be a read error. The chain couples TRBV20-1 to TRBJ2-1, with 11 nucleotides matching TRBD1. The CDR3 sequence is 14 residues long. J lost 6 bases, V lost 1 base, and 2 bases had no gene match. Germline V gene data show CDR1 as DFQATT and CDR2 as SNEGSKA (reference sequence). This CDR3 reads CSARAGQGGNEQFF. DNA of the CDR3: TGCAGTGCTAGAGCGGGACAGGGGGGCAATGAGCAGTTCTTC.

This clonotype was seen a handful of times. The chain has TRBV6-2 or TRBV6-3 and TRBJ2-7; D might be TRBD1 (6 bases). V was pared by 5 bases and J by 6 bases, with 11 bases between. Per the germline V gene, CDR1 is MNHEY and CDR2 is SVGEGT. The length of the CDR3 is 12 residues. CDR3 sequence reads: CASSPHRAEQYF. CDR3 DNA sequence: TGTGCCAGCAGTCCTCACAGGGCCGAGCAGTACTTC.

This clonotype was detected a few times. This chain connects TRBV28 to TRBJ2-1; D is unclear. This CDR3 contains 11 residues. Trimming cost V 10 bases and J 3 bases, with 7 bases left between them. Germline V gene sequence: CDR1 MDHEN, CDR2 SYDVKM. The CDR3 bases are TGTGCCACCGTCGGCTACAATGAGCAGTTCTTC. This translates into CATVGYNEQFF.

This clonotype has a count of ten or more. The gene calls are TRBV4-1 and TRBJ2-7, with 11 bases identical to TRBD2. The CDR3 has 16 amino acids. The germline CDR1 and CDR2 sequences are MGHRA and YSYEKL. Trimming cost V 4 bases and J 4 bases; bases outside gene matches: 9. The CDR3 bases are TGCGCCAGCAGCCGAGGGGCTAGCGGGAGGATGTACGAGCAGTACTTC. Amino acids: CASSRGASGRMYEQYF.

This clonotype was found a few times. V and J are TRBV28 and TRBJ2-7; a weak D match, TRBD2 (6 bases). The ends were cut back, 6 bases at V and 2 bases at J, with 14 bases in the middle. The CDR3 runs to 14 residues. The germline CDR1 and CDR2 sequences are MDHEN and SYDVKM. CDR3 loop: CASRVAGLPYEQYF. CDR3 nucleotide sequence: TGTGCCAGCAGAGTCGCTGGACTACCCTACGAGCAGTACTTC.

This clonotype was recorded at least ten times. DNA of the CDR3: TGTGCCAGCAGCCAAGGCATTCGGCGGCTCGCTATCTACGAGCAGTACTTC. It encodes CASSQGIRRLAIYEQYF. This chain joins TRBV14 and TRBJ2-7, with D hard to call. The germline gives CDR1 SGHDN, CDR2 FVKESK. Between the trimmed V and J ends, which lost 1 base and 3 bases, there was a span of 19 bases. The CDR3 is 17 residues long.

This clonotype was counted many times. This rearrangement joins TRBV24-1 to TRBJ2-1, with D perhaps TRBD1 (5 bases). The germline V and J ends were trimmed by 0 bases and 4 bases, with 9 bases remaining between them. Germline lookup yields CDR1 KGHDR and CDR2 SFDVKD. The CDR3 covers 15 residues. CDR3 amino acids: CATSDLADIYNEQFF. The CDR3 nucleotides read TGTGCCACCAGTGATTTGGCGGACATATACAATGAGCAGTTCTTC.

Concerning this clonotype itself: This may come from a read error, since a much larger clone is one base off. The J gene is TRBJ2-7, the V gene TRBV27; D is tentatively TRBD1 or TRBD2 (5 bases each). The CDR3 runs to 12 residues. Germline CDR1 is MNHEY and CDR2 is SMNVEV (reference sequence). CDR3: CARSYGTGEQYF. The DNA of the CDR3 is TGTGCCCGCAGTTACGGGACGGGCGAGCAGTACTTC.

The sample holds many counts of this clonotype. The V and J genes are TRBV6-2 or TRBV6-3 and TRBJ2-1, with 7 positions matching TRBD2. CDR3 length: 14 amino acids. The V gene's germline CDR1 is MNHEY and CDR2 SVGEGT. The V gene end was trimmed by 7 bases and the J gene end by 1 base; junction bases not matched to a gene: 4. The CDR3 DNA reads TGTGCCAGCAATGTGGGGGGGTCCTACAATGAGCAGTTCTTC. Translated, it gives CASNVGGSYNEQFF.

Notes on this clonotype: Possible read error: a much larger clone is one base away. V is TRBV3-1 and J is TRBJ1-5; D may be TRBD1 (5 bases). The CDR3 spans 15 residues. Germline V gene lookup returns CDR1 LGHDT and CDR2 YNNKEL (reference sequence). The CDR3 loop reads CVSSQDMGGNQPQHF. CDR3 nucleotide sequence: TGTGTCAGCAGCCAAGATATGGGGGGCAATCAGCCCCAGCATTTT.

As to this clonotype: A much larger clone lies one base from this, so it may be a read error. The CDR3 loop is CTSSPGGGYGYTF. The CDR3 DNA follows: TGTACCAGCAGCCCGGGCGGGGGCTATGGCTACACCTTC. The chain couples TRBV9 to TRBJ1-2, with D tentatively TRBD1 (5 bases). There are 13 residues in the CDR3. Germline lookup yields CDR1 SGDLS and CDR2 YYNGEE.

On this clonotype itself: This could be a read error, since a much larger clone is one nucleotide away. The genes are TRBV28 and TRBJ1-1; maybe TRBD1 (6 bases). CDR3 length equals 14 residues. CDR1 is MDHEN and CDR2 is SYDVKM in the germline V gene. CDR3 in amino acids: CANSSGHYNTEAFF. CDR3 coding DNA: TGTGCCAACAGTTCGGGACATTACAACACTGAAGCTTTCTTT.

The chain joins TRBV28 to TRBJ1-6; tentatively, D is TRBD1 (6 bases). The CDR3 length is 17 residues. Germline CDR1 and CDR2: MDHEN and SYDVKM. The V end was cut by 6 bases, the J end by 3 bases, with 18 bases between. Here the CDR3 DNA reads TGTGCCAGCAGCCAAGCCCGAGGACAGAGCTATAATTCACCCCTCCACTTT. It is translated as CASSQARGQSYNSPLHF.

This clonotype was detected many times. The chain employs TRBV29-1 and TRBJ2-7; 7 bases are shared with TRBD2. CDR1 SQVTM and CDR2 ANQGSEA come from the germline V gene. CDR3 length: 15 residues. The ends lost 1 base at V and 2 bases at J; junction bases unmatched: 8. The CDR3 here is CSVEGAGDVPYEQYF. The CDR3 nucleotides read TGCAGCGTTGAAGGGGCGGGAGATGTTCCCTACGAGCAGTACTTC.

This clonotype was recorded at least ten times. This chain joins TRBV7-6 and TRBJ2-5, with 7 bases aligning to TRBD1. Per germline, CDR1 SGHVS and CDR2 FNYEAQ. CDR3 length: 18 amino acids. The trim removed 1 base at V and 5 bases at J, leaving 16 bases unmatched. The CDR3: CASSLVSTTQGSKETQYF. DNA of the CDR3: TGTGCCAGCAGCTTAGTTTCAACAACACAGGGGAGCAAGGAGACCCAGTACTTC. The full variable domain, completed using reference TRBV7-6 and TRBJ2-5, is GAGVSQSPRYKVTKRGQDVALRCDPISGHVSLYWYRQALGQGPEFLTYFNYEAQQDKSGLPNDRFSAERPEGSISTLTIQRTEQRDSAMYRCASSLVSTTQGSKETQYFGPGTRLLVL.